These T cell receptor beta chains were read from a single sample in a study of cytomegalovirus exposure and HLA in healthy donors. This table comes from immunoSEQ multiplex PCR, and its TCRdb copy is limited to in-frame clones, with some not included. Of under 300,000 clones in the sample, 80% to 90% were seen once. Material for sequencing was PBMCs. The source is a man aged 35-49 years in good health and CMV-seropositive. Each CDR3 is given without its conserved first and last residue. A D gene is named only where the DNA matches it firmly.

v_call,d_call,cdr3_length,cdr3_aa
TRBV15,TRBD2,13,ATSLRLAVSDTQY
TRBV6-5,.,13,ASRFTQGANQPQH
TRBV6-1,TRBD1,12,ASRTGWRVETQY
TRBV20-1,.,9,SAADQGGHH
TRBV29-1,TRBD2,14,SVGGGPAGEVNIQY
TRBV19,TRBD1,12,ASSRPGQVYEQY
TRBV6-1,TRBD2,12,ASSEGATSVEQY
TRBV7-8,.,11,ASSSRQVTEAF
TRBV4-3,TRBD2,14,ASSPRTSLAYNEQF
TRBV28,TRBD2,14,ASSFPLLADSYEQY
TRBV10-3,.,9,AISVAARKY
TRBV6-1,.,11,ASSVRDISGYT
TRBV5-5,.,13,ASSLTGTYNYEQY
TRBV19,.,11,ASSNQLFYEQY
TRBV19,TRBD1,13,ASSISWDSRPGYT
TRBV9,.,15,ASSPGPEGTYTGELF
TRBV6-5,.,12,ASSAQGESQPQH
TRBV2,.,12,ASKGRVNTGELF
TRBV27,.,13,ASRKGDYSNQPQH
TRBV9,.,13,ASSVGESSGNTIY
TRBV5-1,.,10,ASSRSGEGQY
TRBV7-8,TRBD1,11,ASRPGTGEEQY
TRBV6-1,.,13,ASMDGGLAKNIQY
TRBV7-8,TRBD2,11,ASVSGMSDTQY
TRBV2,TRBD1,11,ASRGQDGVGQY
TRBV19,TRBD2,14,ASTDPGTSGSDEQF
TRBV19,.,11,ASSLDRTLSYT
TRBV10-3,TRBD2,13,AISSLAGSTDTQY
TRBV28,.,12,ASSRTRDIRGYT
TRBV9,.,12,ASSVEQGQETQY
TRBV5-1,TRBD2,17,ASRSLGESGRSSYNEQF
TRBV5-6,.,11,ASRTSGTTKQY